What follows are 6 T cell receptor beta chains derived from one specimen sequenced in a study of regulatory T cells in long-lasting Graves disease. Researchers made TCR beta libraries by using iRepertoire HTBI primers and running Arm-PCR on CDR3 regions. One entry per CDR3 protein results from TCRdb running MiXCR on the multiplex PCR reads. The sample lists about 470,000 distinct CDR3 sequences; under 25% were seen once. Time point denoted: persistent/refractory GD, antithyroid drugs over 5 years with positive TRAb. PBMCs provided the RNA from which the TCR library was made. This sample comprised peripheral blood mononuclear cells (PBMCs), obtained when the disease was refractory, from a patient treated with antithyroid drugs. The receptors come from a female donor with Graves disease.

Regarding this clonotype: A single base separates this from a much larger clone, so it may be a read error. This CDR3 is CASSYSPGMETQYF. The CDR3, as DNA: TGTGCCAGCAGTTACAGCCCAGGAATGGAGACCCAGTACTTC. The V gene is TRBV6-5, the J gene TRBJ2-5; D remains unclear. V was cut by 2 bases and J by 5 bases, with 12 bases left in between. This CDR3 spans 14 amino acids. Germline loops: CDR1 MNHEY, CDR2 SVGAGI.

About this clonotype itself: The junction departs from germline at one end; a sequencing error may be responsible. V gene TRBV20-1 combines with J gene TRBJ2-3; 10 bases map to TRBD2. The CDR3 extends over 15 amino acids. Per the germline V gene, CDR1 is DFQATT and CDR2 is SNEGSKA (reference sequence). CDR3 protein: CSASDSGRSIDTQYF. For the CDR3, the DNA is TGCAGTGCTAGCGATAGCGGGAGGAGCATAGATACGCAGTATTTT.

This clonotype was detected ten times or more. V usage is TRBV12-3 or TRBV12-4 and J usage is TRBJ2-5; D possibly corresponds to TRBD1 (5 bases). This CDR3 has 13 residues. V lost 7 bases and J lost 5, with 14 bases in between. The CDR3 spells CASTLGDSETQYF. Written as DNA, the CDR3 is TGTGCCAGCACCTTAGGGGATTCGGAGACCCAGTACTTC.

This clonotype was detected many times. V usage is TRBV19 and J usage is TRBJ2-7; D is unresolved. With 5 bases removed from V and 3 bases from J, the gap between germline ends came to 11 bases. Per germline, CDR1 LNHDA and CDR2 SQIVND (reference sequence). This CDR3 has 13 residues. The CDR3 DNA reads TGTGCCAGTAGTCTCCGACCGAACTACGAGCAGTACTTC. Translated: CASSLRPNYEQYF.

The V gene is TRBV20-1, the J gene TRBJ2-7, with TRBD1 matching over 10 bases. J lost 3 bases, V lost 4 bases, and 6 bases had no gene match. The CDR3 sequence is 14 residues long. Germline CDR1 DFQATT, CDR2 SNEGSKA (reference sequence). The DNA of the CDR3 is TGCAGTGCTATCAACCGGGACAGGGGCTACGAGCAGTACTTC. Its translation: CSAINRDRGYEQYF.

This chain joins TRBV5-1 and TRBJ2-3; the D gene is possibly TRBD1 (6 bases). Trimming took 4 bases from V and 5 from J, leaving 17 bases between them. The germline V gene has CDR1 SGHRS and CDR2 YFSETQ. The CDR3 is made up of 15 amino acids. CDR3 DNA: TGCGCCAGCAGCCCCCCCGCAGGGGCCAAAGATACGCAGTATTTT. It encodes CASSPPAGAKDTQYF.